This passage covers 2 T cell receptor beta chains from one sample sequenced in a study of cytomegalovirus exposure and HLA in healthy donors. With 60 Vbeta and 13 Jbeta primers, the PCR was carried out. Repertoires were generated with immunoSEQ multiplex PCR, while TCRdb's copy carries only in-frame clones and drops some. There are around 200,000 clones in the sample; 75% to 85% occur only once, and under 0.75% lies in the top ten. The sample consisted of PBMCs. All receptors derive from a boy aged 10-17 years in good health and CMV-seronegative.

The chain joins TRBV14 to TRBJ1-3; 7 bases are shared with TRBD1. The CDR3 runs 15 residues. After removal of 4 bases from V and 2 bases from J, the junction contained 5 bases not matched to a gene. Per the germline V gene, CDR1 is SGHDN and CDR2 is FVKESK. The CDR3 reads CASSPGQATGNTIYF. CDR3 sequence (DNA): TGTGCCAGCAGCCCTGGACAGGCAACTGGAAACACCATATATTTT.

CDR3 nucleotide sequence: TGTGCCAGCAGTGCTGATGGGCAGGGGGCGGCTTGGCAGCCCCAGCATTTT. Translating gives CASSADGQGAAWQPQHF. The chain joins TRBV25-1 to TRBJ1-5, with 8 bases matching TRBD1. The CDR3 is 17 residues long. The germline gives CDR1 MGHDK, CDR2 SYGVNS. Trimming took 4 bases from V and 7 from J; bases not matched to a gene: 15.